The clone carrying this TCR beta chain occurred a few times. Its matching antigen is unknown. TCRdb analysed the 5' RACE reads with MiXCR anew, one entry per CDR3 protein. The sample holds hundreds of thousands of distinct CDR3 sequences, roughly 26% seen once. The CDR3 totals 11 residues. Trimming left V 3 bases short and J 7 bases short, with 5 bases between. The sample is drawn from a study of CD8 T cells in ankylosing spondylitis. Study findings and constraints: Reportedly, matched ankylosing spondylitis synovial fluid was significantly enriched for disease-linked clones. Ankylosing spondylitis blood appeared to be characterized by a TCR beta motif of roughly eight highly homologous variants.

The sample was blood, either unsorted or a sorted T cell fraction (not recorded which). The receptor comes from a male donor with ankylosing spondylitis. The chain recombines TRBV12-3 or TRBV12-4 with TRBJ2-3; D gene ambiguous. CDR3 amino acids: CASSFYNTQYF. Written as DNA, the CDR3 is TGTGCCAGCAGTTTTTATAATACGCAGTATTTT.